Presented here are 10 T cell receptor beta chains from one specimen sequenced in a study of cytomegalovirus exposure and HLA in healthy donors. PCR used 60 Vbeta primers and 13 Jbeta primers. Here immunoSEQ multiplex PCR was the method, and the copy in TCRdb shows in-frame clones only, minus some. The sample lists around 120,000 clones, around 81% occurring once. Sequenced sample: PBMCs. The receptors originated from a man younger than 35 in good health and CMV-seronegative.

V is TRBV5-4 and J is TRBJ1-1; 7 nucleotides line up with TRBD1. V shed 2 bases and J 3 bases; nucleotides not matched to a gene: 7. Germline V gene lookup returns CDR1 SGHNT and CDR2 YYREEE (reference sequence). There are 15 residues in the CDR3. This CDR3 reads CASSLRRGPDTEAFF. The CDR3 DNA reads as TGTGCCAGCAGCTTACGTAGGGGGCCCGACACTGAAGCTTTCTTT.

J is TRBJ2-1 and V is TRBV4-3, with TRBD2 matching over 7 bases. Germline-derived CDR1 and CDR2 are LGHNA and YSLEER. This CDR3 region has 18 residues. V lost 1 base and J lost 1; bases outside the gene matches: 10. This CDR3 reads CASSQAAPGGTSYNEQFF. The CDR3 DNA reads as TGCGCCAGCAGCCAAGCTGCCCCCGGGGGGACTTCCTACAATGAGCAGTTCTTC.

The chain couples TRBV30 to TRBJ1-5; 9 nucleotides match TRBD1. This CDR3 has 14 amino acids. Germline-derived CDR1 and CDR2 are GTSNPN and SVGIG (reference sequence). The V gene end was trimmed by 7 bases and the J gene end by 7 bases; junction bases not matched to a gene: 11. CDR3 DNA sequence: TGTGCCTACAAGGTGGGGACAGGGTCACAGCCCCAGCATTTT. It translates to CAYKVGTGSQPQHF.

CDR3 nucleotides: TGTGCCAGTGGGGAGGTGGACTATGGCTACACCTTC. This translates into CASGEVDYGYTF. The chain combines TRBV19 with TRBJ1-2; D is undetermined. V dropped 8 bases and J dropped 3 bases, with 10 bases sitting between them. Looked up from germline, CDR1 is LNHDA and CDR2 is SQIVND (reference sequence). The CDR3 loop spans 12 amino acids.

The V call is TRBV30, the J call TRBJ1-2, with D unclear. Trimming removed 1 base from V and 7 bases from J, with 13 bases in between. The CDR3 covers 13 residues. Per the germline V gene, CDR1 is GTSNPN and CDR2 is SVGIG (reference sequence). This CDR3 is CAWSAPGRRGYTF. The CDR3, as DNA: TGTGCCTGGAGTGCCCCTGGCCGTCGTGGCTACACCTTC.

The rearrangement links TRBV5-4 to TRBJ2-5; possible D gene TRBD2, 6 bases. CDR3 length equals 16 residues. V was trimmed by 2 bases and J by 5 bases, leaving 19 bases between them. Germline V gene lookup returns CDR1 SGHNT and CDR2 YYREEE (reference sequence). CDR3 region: CASSFPGGQFAETQYF. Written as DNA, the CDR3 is TGTGCCAGCAGCTTTCCCGGGGGTCAATTTGCGGAGACCCAGTACTTC.

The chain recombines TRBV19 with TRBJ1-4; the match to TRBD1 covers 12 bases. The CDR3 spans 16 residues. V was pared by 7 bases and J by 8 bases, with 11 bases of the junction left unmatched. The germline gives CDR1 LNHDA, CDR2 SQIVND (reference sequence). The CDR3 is CASTPGRDRGQEKLFF. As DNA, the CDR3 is TGTGCCAGTACTCCGGGCCGGGACAGGGGGCAAGAAAAACTGTTTTTT.

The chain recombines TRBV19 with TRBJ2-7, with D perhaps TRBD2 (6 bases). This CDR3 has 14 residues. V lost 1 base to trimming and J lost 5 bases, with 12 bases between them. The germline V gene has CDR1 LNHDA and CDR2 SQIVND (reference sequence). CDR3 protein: CASSIGREFDEQYF. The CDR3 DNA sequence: TGTGCCAGTAGTATAGGACGGGAGTTTGACGAGCAGTACTTC.

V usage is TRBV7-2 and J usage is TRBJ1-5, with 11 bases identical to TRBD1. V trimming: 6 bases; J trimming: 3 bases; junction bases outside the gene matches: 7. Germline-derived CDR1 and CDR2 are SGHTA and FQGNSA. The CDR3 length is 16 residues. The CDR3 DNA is TGTGCCAGCAGTCACCGGGACAGGGGGATCAATCAGCCCCAGCATTTT. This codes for CASSHRDRGINQPQHF.

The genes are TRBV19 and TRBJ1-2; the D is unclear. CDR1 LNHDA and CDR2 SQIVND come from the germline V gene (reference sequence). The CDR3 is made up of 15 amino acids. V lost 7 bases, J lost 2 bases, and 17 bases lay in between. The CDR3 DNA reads TGTGCCAGTAATCATCCGCGGGGATCCAACTATGGCTACACCTTC. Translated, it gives CASNHPRGSNYGYTF.